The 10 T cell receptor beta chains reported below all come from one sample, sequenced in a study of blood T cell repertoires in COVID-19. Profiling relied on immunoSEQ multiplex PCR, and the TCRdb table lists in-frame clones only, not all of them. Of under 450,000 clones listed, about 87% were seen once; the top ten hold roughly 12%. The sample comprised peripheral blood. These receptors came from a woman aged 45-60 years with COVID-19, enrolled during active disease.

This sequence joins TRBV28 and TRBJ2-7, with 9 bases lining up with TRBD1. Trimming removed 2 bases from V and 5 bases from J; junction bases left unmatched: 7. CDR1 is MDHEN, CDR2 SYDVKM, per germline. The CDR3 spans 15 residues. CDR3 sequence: CASSLGTGNIHEQYF. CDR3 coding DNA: TGTGCCAGCAGTTTAGGGACAGGGAATATCCACGAGCAGTACTTC.

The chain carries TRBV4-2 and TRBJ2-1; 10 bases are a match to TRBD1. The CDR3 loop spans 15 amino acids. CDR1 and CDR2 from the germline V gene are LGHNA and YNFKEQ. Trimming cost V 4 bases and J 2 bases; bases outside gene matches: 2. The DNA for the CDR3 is TGTGCCAGCAGCCGGGACAGGGGCACCTACAATGAGCAGTTCTTC. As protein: CASSRDRGTYNEQFF.

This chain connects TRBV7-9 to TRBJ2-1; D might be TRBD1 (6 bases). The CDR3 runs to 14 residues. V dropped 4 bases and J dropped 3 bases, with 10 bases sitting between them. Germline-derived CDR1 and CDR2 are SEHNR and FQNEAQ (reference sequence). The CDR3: CASSYQDSYNEQFF. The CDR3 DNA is TGTGCCAGCAGCTACCAGGACAGCTACAATGAGCAGTTCTTC. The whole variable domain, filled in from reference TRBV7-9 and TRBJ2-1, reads DTGVSQNPRHKITKRGQNVTFRCDPISEHNRLYWYRQTLGQGPEFLTYFQNEAQLEKSRLLSDRFSAERPKGSFSTLEIQRTEQGDSAMYLCASSYQDSYNEQFFGPGTRLTVL.

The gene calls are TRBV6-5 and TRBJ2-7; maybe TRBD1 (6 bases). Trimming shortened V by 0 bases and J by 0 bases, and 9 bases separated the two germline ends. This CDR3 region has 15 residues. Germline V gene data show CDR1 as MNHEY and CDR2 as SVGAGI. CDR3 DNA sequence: TGTGCCAGCAGTTACTCTAGGGACACCTCCTACGAGCAGTACTTC. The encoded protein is CASSYSRDTSYEQYF.

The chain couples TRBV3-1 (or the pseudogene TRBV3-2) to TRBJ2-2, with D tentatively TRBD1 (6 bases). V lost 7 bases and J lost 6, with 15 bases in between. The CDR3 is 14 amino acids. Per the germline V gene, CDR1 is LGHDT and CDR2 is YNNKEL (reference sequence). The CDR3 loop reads CASTYYRDAGELFF. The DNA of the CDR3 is TGTGCCAGCACATATTACAGGGATGCCGGGGAGCTGTTTTTT.

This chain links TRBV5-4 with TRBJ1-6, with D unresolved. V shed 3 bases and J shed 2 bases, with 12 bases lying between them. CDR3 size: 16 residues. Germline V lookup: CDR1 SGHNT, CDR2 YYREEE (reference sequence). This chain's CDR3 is CASSSAGFTYNSPLHF. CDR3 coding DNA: TGTGCCAGCAGCTCCGCTGGCTTTACCTATAATTCACCCCTCCACTTT.

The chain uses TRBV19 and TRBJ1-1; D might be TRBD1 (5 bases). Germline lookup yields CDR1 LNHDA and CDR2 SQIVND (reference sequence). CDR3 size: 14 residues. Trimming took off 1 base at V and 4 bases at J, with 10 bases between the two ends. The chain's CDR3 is CASSIGRDGTEAFF. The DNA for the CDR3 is TGTGCCAGTAGTATAGGGAGGGACGGCACTGAAGCTTTCTTT. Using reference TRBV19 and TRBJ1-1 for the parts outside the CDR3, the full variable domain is DGGITQSPKYLFRKEGQNVTLSCEQNLNHDAMYWYRQDPGQGLRLIYYSQIVNDFQKGDIAEGYSVSREKKESFPLTVTSAQKNPTAFYLCASSIGRDGTEAFFGQGTRLTVV.

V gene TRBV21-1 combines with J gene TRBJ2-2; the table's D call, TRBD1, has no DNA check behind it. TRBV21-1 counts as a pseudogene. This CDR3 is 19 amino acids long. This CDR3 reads CASSKGGTGPRANTGELFF. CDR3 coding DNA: TGTGCCAGCAGCAAAGGCGGAACAGGGCCTAGAGCGAACACCGGGGAGCTGTTTTTT.

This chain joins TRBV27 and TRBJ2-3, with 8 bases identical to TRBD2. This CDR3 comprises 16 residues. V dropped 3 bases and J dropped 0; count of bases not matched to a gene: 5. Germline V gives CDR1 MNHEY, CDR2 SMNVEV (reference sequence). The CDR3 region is CASSFFGGGSTDTQYF. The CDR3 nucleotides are TGTGCCAGCAGTTTTTTTGGCGGGGGGAGCACAGATACGCAGTATTTT.

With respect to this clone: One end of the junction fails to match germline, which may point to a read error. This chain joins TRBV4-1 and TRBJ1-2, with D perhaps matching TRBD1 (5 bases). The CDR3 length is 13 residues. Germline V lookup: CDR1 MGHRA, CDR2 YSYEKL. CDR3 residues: CARSRPGVRGYTF. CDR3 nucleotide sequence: TGCGCCCGCAGCCGCCCGGGGGTAAGAGGCTACACCTTC.